This T cell receptor beta chain appears in the sequencing data of a study of shared clonotypes between healthy human individuals (dated by TCRdb to the early 2020s). A note on the overall study: Three men and a couple of women, aged 18 to 49 years, made up the cohort. Per donor, three plates each were used for CD4 naive and CD4 memory, two for CD8 naive, and one for CD8 memory. To estimate repertoire size and how much clonotype sharing occurs between individuals, the study deeply sequenced the blood TCR repertoires of 4 to 6 healthy adults. Between about 0.85 and 8.9 billion PBMCs per donor were obtained by leukapheresis. Libraries were prepared and TCR repertoires were sequenced by different laboratories using diverse techniques, in order to increase sequencing depth and limit assay-specific biases. The full study reports these points: Estimated clonotype richness was generally larger for naive than for memory subsets. Sampling was limited to blood, and TCR repertoires in tissue likely differ from TCR repertoires in blood. About 5% of naive CD4, 3.5% of naive CD8, about 2.4% of memory CD4, and 0.35% to 0.4% of memory CD8 clonotypes were shared across several donors. Even with the large sequencing depth, rarefaction of the sorted-subset datasets indicated that sequencing was incomplete. Higher generation probabilities were observed for clonotypes shared by all four sorted-subset donors than for non-shared clonotypes. Because the study included a small number of donors, the genetic and exposure-history diversity represented was limited. Pairwise subsampling led to the expectation that sequencing depth would affect the degree of clonotype sharing among donors.

V drops 4 bases and J drops 1 base, leaving 8 bases in between. From a lookup of the germline V gene, CDR1 and CDR2 are SGHAT and FQNNGV. Inclusive of the bounding cysteine and phenylalanine, the CDR3 is 14 residues long. CDR3 DNA is the only sequence kept; it has 42 bases, read in frame from the first base. CD8 naive samples were CD45RO-negative cells positively selected for CCR7, giving a CD45RA+CCR7+ population that excluded TemRA cells. The donors were healthy, HIV-negative adults who had no recently reported acute infections or vaccinations. Only Caucasian adults living in Nashville, Tennessee, USA were represented among the donors. Blood was collected by leukapheresis, and PBMCs were isolated by Ficoll-Histopaque density gradient centrifugation and then cryopreserved in liquid nitrogen vapor phase. Purity and quantity of every magnetically sorted T cell population were checked by analytical flow cytometry. Genomic DNA was isolated from each sorted fraction and quantified by UV absorbance on a Nanodrop 2000c.

Comments on this clone: This clone's antigen is unknown. No base-level quality is on record; no much larger clone is a single base apart.

Using the deep immunoSEQ assay, TCR CDR3 regions were amplified from genomic DNA by multiplex PCR. Genomic DNA extracted from each cell subset was distributed evenly over all wells of several immunoSEQ 96-well plates, and each plate served as one replicate. For sorted subsets, each replicate PCR was loaded with roughly 190 ng genomic DNA, equivalent to 25,000 to 30,000 T cell genomes. Purified libraries were measured with a Qubit 3.0 fluorometer, size-checked on a Bioanalyzer 2100, and measured again with the KAPA Library Quantification kit. Every immunoSEQ 96-well plate was sequenced on a dedicated single-read 150-cycle Illumina NextSeq 550 flow cell. The study's own analysis went as follows. Because the immunoSEQ output included only junctional sequences and no quality scores, the filtering could not be the same as the filtering used for full-length reads. Sequences were annotated with PyIR, a Python wrapper for IgBLAST v1.9, and V/J genes and CDR3 were assigned using IMGT germline references. Reads were filtered out if the reads had weak V/J assignments (E-value above 1e-6), no CDR3, stop codons, out-of-frame junctions, or ambiguous translated residues. V3J clonotypes were defined as sequences sharing the same inferred V gene, J gene, and CDR3 amino acid sequence. To compute the percentage overlap between repertoires, the number of shared unique clonotypes was divided by the size of the smaller repertoire. RTK rarefaction, the Chao1 estimator, and Recon v2.1 estimates of unobserved clonotypes were used to assess repertoire richness. Generation probabilities were computed with OLGA for all TCRbeta clonotypes obtained by the gDNA method from several donors. TCRdb took this table from immuneACCESS and kept in-frame rearrangements with V and J called. Such tables lack part of the clones; where checked against another copy, unresolved V genes explain under half of the gap, and the rest is unexplained. V, J and clone size were drawn from that table, and D and trimming were deduced from the DNA. Within this sample are about 750,000 clones, with 85% to 95% of them counted one time only. The ten largest clonotypes hold approximately 25% of the sample.

The material sequenced was naive CD8+ T cells sorted from blood. The cell subset or site label corresponds to: CD45RA+CCR7+. The sequence was obtained from a man between 25 and 39 years old in good health. The rearrangement combines TRBV11-2 with TRBJ1-3; no D gene is confidently identified. The CDR3 amino acid sequence is: CASSSGPSGNTIYF. The DNA reads as follows: TGTGCCAGCAGCTCTGGGCCATCTGGAAACACCATATATTTT.